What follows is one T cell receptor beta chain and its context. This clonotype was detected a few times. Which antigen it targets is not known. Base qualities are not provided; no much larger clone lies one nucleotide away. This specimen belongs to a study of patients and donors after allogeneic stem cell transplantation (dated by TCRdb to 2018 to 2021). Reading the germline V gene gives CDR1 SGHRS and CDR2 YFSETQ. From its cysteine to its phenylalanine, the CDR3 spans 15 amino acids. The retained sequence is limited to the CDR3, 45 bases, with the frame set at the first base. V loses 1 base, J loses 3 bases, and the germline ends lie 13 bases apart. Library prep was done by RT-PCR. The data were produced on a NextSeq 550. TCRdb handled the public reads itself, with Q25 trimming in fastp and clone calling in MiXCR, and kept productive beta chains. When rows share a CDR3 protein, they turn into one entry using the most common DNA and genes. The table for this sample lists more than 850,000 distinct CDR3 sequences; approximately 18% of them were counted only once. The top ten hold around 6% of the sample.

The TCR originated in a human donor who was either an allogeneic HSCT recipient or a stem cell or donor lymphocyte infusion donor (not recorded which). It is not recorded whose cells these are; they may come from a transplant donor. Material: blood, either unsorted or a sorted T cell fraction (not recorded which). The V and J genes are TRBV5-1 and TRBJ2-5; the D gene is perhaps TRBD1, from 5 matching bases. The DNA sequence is TGCGCCAGCAGCTTGAGTAGCTGGGGCGAAGAGACCCAGTACTTC. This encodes CASSLSSWGEETQYF.